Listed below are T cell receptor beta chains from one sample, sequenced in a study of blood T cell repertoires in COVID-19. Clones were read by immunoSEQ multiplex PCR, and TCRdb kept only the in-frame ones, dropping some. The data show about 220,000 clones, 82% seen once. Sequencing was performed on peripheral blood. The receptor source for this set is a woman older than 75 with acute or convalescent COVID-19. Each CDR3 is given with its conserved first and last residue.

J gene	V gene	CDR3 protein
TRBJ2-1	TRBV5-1	CASSPNPGYSYNEQFF
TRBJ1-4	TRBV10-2	CASQDSNEKLFF
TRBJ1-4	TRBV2	CASRWTDFNEKLFF
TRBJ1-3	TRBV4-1	CASSQVGALAAGNTIYF
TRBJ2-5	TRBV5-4	CASSLGQKQETQYF
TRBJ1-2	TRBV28	CASSRSQGPYGYTF
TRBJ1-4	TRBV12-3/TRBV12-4	CASSLRGEKLFF
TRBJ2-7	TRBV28	CASSTTGKYEQYF
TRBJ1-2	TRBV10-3	CAISEPGQANYGYTF
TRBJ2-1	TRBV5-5	CASSLAHSITGGEQFF
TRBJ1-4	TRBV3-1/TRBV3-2	CASSQVRGREKLFF
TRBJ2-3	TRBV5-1	CASSRTTSGAADTQYF
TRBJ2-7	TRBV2	CASRGLAGAYEQYF
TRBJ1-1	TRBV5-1	CASSTGQGGGTEAFF
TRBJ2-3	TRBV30	CAWSHGGTDTQYF
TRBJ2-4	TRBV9	CASSVESGGAGDIQYF
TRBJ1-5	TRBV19	CASSTTGLTGSQPQHF
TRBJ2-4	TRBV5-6	CASSLLATLAKNIQYF
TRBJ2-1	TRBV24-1	CATSDLGPSGEKGEQFF
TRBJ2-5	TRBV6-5	CASSYAGTRGETQYF